Here is one T cell receptor beta chain with its context. What it recognizes is unknown. The source of the sample is a study of cytomegalovirus exposure and HLA in healthy donors. Study overall: The 90 to 150 validation repertoires and the roughly 670 first-cohort repertoires shared a platform, a later analysis reported.

Broader study findings: TCR clusters originating in the first cohort tended to co-occur in the 100 to 150 validation repertoires, according to a later analysis. Cytomegalovirus association was listed for about 160 TCR beta chains.

Looked up from germline, CDR1 is MNHEY and CDR2 is SMNVEV (reference sequence). The CDR3 has 21 residues. V gave up 5 bases and J gave up 2 bases; unmatched junction bases: 17. Repertoires were generated with immunoSEQ multiplex PCR, while TCRdb's copy carries only in-frame clones and drops some. Of roughly 200,000 clones in the sample, 84% were seen once. While the first cohort had 600 to 750 subjects, the donors belonged to the separate validation cohort of over a hundred subjects. The source is a woman between 18 and 30 years old in good health and CMV-seropositive. The sequenced material came from PBMCs. The chain combines TRBV27 with TRBJ2-2; TRBD2 matches 13 bases. The CDR3 coding sequence is TGTGCCAGCAGTCCACGACTAGCGGGGGGCCTCACGACCTTTAACACCGGGGAGCTGTTTTTT. Protein sequence: CASSPRLAGGLTTFNTGELFF.